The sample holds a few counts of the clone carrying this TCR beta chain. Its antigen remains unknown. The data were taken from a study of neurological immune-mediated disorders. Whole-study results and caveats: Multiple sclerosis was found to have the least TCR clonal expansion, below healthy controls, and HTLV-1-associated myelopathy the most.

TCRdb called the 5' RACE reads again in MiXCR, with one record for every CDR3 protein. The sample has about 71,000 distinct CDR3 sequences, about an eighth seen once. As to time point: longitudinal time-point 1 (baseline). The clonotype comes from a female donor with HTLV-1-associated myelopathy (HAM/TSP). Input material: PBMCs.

The CDR3 here is CASSRLAGGRSSYNEQFF. CDR3 DNA: TGTGCCAGCAGCAGGCTAGCGGGGGGCCGCAGCTCCTACAATGAGCAGTTCTTC. The chain links TRBV6-5 to TRBJ2-1, with TRBD2 identical over 11 bases. V shed 6 bases, J shed 0 bases, and the junction held 10 bases outside the gene matches. The CDR3 contains 18 residues. Germline V gives CDR1 MNHEY, CDR2 SVGAGI.